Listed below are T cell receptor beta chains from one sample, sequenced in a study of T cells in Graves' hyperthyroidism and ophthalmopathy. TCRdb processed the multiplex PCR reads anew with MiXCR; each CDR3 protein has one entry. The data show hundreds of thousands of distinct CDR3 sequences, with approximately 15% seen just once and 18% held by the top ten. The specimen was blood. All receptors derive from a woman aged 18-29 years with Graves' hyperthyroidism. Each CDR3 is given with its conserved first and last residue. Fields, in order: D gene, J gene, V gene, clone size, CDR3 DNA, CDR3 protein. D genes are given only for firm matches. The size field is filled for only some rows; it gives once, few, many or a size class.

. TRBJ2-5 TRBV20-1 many TGCAGTTTTCTAGCGTCGGGAAGAAAGGGGACCCAGTACTTC CSFLASGRKGTQYF
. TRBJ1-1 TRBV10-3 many TGTGCCATCAGTGAGAAAGGAGGCACTGAAGCTTTCTTT CAISEKGGTEAFF
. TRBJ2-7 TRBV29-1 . TGCAGCGTTGAATTGGGTGACGGCTCCTACGAGCAGTACTTC CSVELGDGSYEQYF
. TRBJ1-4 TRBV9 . TGTGCCAGCAGCGTAAATGGAAATGAAAAACTGTTTTTT CASSVNGNEKLFF
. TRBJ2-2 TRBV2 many TGTGCCAGCAGGGGGACTTTCACCACCGGGGAGCTGTTTTTT CASRGTFTTGELFF
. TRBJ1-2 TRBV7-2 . TGTGCCAGCAGCTTAGAGTACAGAAGGAACTATGGCTACACCTTC CASSLEYRRNYGYTF
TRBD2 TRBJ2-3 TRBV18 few TGTGCCAGCTCAAAGACTAGCACAGATACGCAGTGTTTT CASSKTSTDTQCF
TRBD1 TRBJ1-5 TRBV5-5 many TGTGCCAGCAGCTTGGTGGGTTGGGGACAGGGGGGCTTGGGCAATCAGCCCCAGCATTTT CASSLVGWGQGGLGNQPQHF
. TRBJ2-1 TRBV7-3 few TGTGCCAGCAGCTTATTGGTGGGGGCCTACAATGAGCAGTTCTTC CASSLLVGAYNEQFF
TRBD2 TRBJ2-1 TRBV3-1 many TGTGCCAGCAGGCGACTAGCGGGGGGGCCTAATGAGCAGTTCTTC CASRRLAGGPNEQFF
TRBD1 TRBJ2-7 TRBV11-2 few TGTGCCAGCAGCCTGGACAGGGGCGTTTCCTACGAGCAGTACTTC CASSLDRGVSYEQYF
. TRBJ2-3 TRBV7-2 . TGTGCCAGCAGCCAGAGCGGGCCAGGGACTAGCACAGATACGCAGTATTTT CASSQSGPGTSTDTQYF
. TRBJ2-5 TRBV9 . TGTGCCAGCAGCGTACAGGCAGGTCAAGAGACCCAGTACTTC CASSVQAGQETQYF
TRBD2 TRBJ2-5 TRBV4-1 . TGCGCCAGCAGCCAACGACTAGCGGGTATCCAAGAGACCCAGTACTTC CASSQRLAGIQETQYF
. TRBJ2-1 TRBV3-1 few TGTGCCAGCAGCCAAGCTACTACTTCTGGGTCGCATGAGCAGTTCTTC CASSQATTSGSHEQFF
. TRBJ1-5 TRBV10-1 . TGCGCCAGCAGTGCGGGGAAAAGCAATCAGCCCCAGCATTTT CASSAGKSNQPQHF
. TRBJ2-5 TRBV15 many TGTGCCACCAGCATCGGGACACGTAAAGAGACCCAGTACTTC CATSIGTRKETQYF
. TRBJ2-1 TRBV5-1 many TGCGCCAGCAGCTTGGTAGTGGGTGAGCAGTTCTTC CASSLVVGEQFF
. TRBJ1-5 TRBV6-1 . TGTGCCAGCAGGGGGGCAGGGGAGCAGCCCCAGCATTTT CASRGAGEQPQHF
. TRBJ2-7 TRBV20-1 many TGCAGTGCTAGAGATCGGTCAGCCCTCACCTACGAGCAGTACTTC CSARDRSALTYEQYF
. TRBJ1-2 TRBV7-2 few TGTGCCAGCAGCGCAAACAACAGGGCCGGCTATGGCTACACCTTC CASSANNRAGYGYTF
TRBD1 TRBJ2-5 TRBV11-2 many TGTGCCAGCAGCTTGATTCCGGGACAGGGGGCCCTCCAGTACTTC CASSLIPGQGALQYF
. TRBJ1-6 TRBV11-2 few TGTGCCAGCAGCTTATACAGGTTGGATTCACCCCTCCACTTT CASSLYRLDSPLHF
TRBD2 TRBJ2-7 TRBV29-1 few TGCAGCGCGGCGACTAGCGGGATCTACGAGCAGTACTTC CSAATSGIYEQYF
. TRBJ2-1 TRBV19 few TGTGCCAGTAACCTAGGGGCAGGGCTAAGCTCCTACAATGAGCAGTTCTTC CASNLGAGLSSYNEQFF
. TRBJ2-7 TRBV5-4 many TGTGCCAGCAGCTCGGGACTCCGGAGCTCCTACGAGCAGTACTTC CASSSGLRSSYEQYF
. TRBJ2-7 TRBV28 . TGTGCCAGCAAGGGGGACGGGGACTACGAGCAGTACTTC CASKGDGDYEQYF
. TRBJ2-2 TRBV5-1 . TGCGCCAGCAGGAGGCCGAACACCGGGGAGCTGTTTTTT CASRRPNTGELFF
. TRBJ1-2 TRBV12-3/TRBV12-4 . TGTGCCAGCGGCTCGACGGGAGGCTACACCTTC CASGSTGGYTF
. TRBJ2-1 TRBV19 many TGTGCCAGTAGTATTGATCAGGGAAATGAGCAGTTCTTC CASSIDQGNEQFF
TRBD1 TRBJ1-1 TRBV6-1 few TGTGCCAGCAGTTGGACAGGGGTGAACACTGAAGCTTTCTTT CASSWTGVNTEAFF
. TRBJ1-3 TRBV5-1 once TGCGCCAGCAGCTTTCGCGGACCCGAGGGAGGGGAAAACACCATATATTTT CASSFRGPEGGENTIYF
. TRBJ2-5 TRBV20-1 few TGCAGTGCTAGCGCGGGGGCCGGGGAGACCCAGTACTTC CSASAGAGETQYF
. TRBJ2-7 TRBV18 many TGTGCCAGCTCACCCGGACCCGACGAGCAGTACTTC CASSPGPDEQYF
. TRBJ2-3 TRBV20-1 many TGCAGTGCTCCAGATCGTGCGGGGAGCACAGATACGCAGTATTTT CSAPDRAGSTDTQYF
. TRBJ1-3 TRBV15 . TGTGCCACCAGCTCCATGGGGCGGCAGGGAAACACCATATATTTT CATSSMGRQGNTIYF